This TCR beta chain was obtained from a study of beta chain features in type 1 diabetes. Findings of the study overall: Shorter TCRB CDR3s, moderately but significantly so, were found in Type 1 diabetes patients in all four CD4+ subsets.

V dropped 5 bases and J dropped 6; count of bases not matched to a gene: 6. The V gene's germline CDR1 is SEHNR and CDR2 FQNEAQ (reference sequence). This CDR3 is 14 amino acids long. Turning to this clone: Antigen: not known.

Sampling consisted of one heparinised blood draw per donor, averaging roughly 100 mL. Isolated RNA was reverse transcribed in full, so expressed TCRB transcripts were sequenced. Reads from naive, central memory and regulatory T cell samples averaged about 3.8 million. Assay used: immunoSEQ multiplex PCR; TCRdb lists only in-frame clones, some missing. The top ten hold about 0.019% of the sample, which has 350,000 to 450,000 clones, roughly 16% seen once. The chain recombines TRBV7-9 with TRBJ1-4, with TRBD1 matching over 7 bases. This TCR came from a woman aged 18-29 years in good health. Sequencing input: naive CD4+ T cells from blood. The CDR3 region has the DNA TGTGCCAGCAGCCTCAGGGGGGCGGATGAAAAACTGTTTTTT. It translates to CASSLRGADEKLFF.